The rows below give T cell receptor beta chains drawn from one sample of a study of PD-1 blockade in classical Hodgkin lymphoma. Sequencing was performed with immunoSEQ multiplex PCR; in TCRdb, only in-frame clones are kept and a portion is missing. The sample includes some 41,000 clones, about 88% of them seen just once. The sequencing here drew on peripheral blood mononuclear cells (PBMCs), taken before the second cycle of nivolumab. The source is a human donor with classical Hodgkin lymphoma. The CDR3 runs from the conserved cysteine through the conserved F or W. The D gene is left open where the match is weak. Expanded clones are given a class, and other clones once, few, many or no size at all.

v_call: TRBV28; d_call: NA; j_call: TRBJ1-2; clone_size: NA; cdr3_nt: TGTGCCAGCAGTTTATCACGGGATAGGACTGTGAGTGGCACCTTC; cdr3_aa: CASSLSRDRTVSGTF
v_call: TRBV28; d_call: NA; j_call: TRBJ1-2; clone_size: NA; cdr3_nt: TGTGCCAGCAGTCCGCCCGACAGGCTATCCTCTGGCTACACCTTC; cdr3_aa: CASSPPDRLSSGYTF
v_call: TRBV29-1; d_call: NA; j_call: TRBJ1-2; clone_size: NA; cdr3_nt: TGCAGCGTTGATGGGTGGGAAGCTGGCTACACCTTC; cdr3_aa: CSVDGWEAGYTF
v_call: TRBV7-9; d_call: NA; j_call: TRBJ1-6; clone_size: NA; cdr3_nt: TGTGCCAGCAGGGGCGAACCCTATAATTCACCCCTCCACTTT; cdr3_aa: CASRGEPYNSPLHF
v_call: TRBV5-8; d_call: TRBD1; j_call: TRBJ1-2; clone_size: NA; cdr3_nt: TGTGCCAGCAGCTTAAAGACCGGGACAGGGGACTATGGCTACACCTTC; cdr3_aa: CASSLKTGTGDYGYTF
v_call: TRBV6-5; d_call: NA; j_call: TRBJ1-5; clone_size: NA; cdr3_nt: TGTGCCAGCAGTCCGGGGTTGGCTCAGCCCCAGCATTTT; cdr3_aa: CASSPGLAQPQHF
v_call: TRBV15; d_call: TRBD1; j_call: TRBJ1-1; clone_size: few; cdr3_nt: TGTGCCACCAGCAGAGCCCAGACAGGGCCCACTGAAGCTTTCTTT; cdr3_aa: CATSRAQTGPTEAFF
v_call: TRBV4-1; d_call: NA; j_call: TRBJ2-5; clone_size: NA; cdr3_nt: TGCGCCAGCAGCCAAGGGAGATCAGTGATAGAGACCCAGTACTTC; cdr3_aa: CASSQGRSVIETQYF
v_call: TRBV7-2; d_call: NA; j_call: TRBJ2-7; clone_size: NA; cdr3_nt: TGTGCCAGCAGCCCAGTCCGTGGGCCCTACGAGCAGTACTTC; cdr3_aa: CASSPVRGPYEQYF
v_call: TRBV7-2; d_call: TRBD2; j_call: TRBJ2-3; clone_size: NA; cdr3_nt: TGTGCCAGCAGGAATCTAGCGGGGCCCACAGATACGCAGTATTTT; cdr3_aa: CASRNLAGPTDTQYF
v_call: TRBV7-8; d_call: NA; j_call: TRBJ1-5; clone_size: NA; cdr3_nt: TGTGCCAGCAGCTTATTAGGAGGGACCCGACAGCCCCAGCATTTT; cdr3_aa: CASSLLGGTRQPQHF
v_call: TRBV7-3; d_call: TRBD2; j_call: TRBJ2-2; clone_size: NA; cdr3_nt: TGTGCCAGCAAGACTAGCGGGAGTAACACCGGGGAGCTGTTTTTT; cdr3_aa: CASKTSGSNTGELFF
v_call: TRBV5-1; d_call: TRBD1; j_call: TRBJ2-6; clone_size: NA; cdr3_nt: TGCGCCAGCAGCTCCCGGGACAGGGGGTTCTCTGGGGCCAACGTCCTGACTTTC; cdr3_aa: CASSSRDRGFSGANVLTF
v_call: TRBV6-5; d_call: TRBD2; j_call: TRBJ2-1; clone_size: NA; cdr3_nt: TGTGCCAGCAGTTGGACCGGGACTAGCGTACAGAATGAGCAGTTCTTC; cdr3_aa: CASSWTGTSVQNEQFF
v_call: TRBV6-1; d_call: NA; j_call: TRBJ2-5; clone_size: NA; cdr3_nt: TGTGCCAGCAGTGAAGGGGGTAGCTCGGAGACCCAGTACTTC; cdr3_aa: CASSEGGSSETQYF
v_call: TRBV27; d_call: NA; j_call: TRBJ2-1; clone_size: NA; cdr3_nt: TGTGCCAGCAGTCGGACAGTCCTATCCTACAATGAGCAGTTCTTC; cdr3_aa: CASSRTVLSYNEQFF
v_call: TRBV7-2; d_call: NA; j_call: TRBJ1-3; clone_size: NA; cdr3_nt: TGTGCCAGCAGCTTCCTGCCGGGACAAGATGGAAACACCATATATTTT; cdr3_aa: CASSFLPGQDGNTIYF
v_call: TRBV28; d_call: TRBD2; j_call: TRBJ2-5; clone_size: once; cdr3_nt: TGTGCCAGCAGTCCATACCGACTAGCGGGAAGGGAGACCCAGTACTTC; cdr3_aa: CASSPYRLAGRETQYF
v_call: TRBV5-1; d_call: NA; j_call: TRBJ2-1; clone_size: few; cdr3_nt: TGCGCCAGCACTTCCGGACGGTACAATGAGCAGTTCTTC; cdr3_aa: CASTSGRYNEQFF
v_call: TRBV5-1; d_call: TRBD2; j_call: TRBJ2-5; clone_size: NA; cdr3_nt: TGCGCCAGCAGCCCCTTTACTAGCGGGGGAACGTACCAAGAGACCCAGTACTTC; cdr3_aa: CASSPFTSGGTYQETQYF
v_call: TRBV27; d_call: TRBD2; j_call: TRBJ2-3; clone_size: NA; cdr3_nt: TGTGCCAGCAGTTTAAAGGTAGCGGGAGGTGCAGATACGCAGTATTTT; cdr3_aa: CASSLKVAGGADTQYF
v_call: TRBV6-1; d_call: NA; j_call: TRBJ1-3; clone_size: NA; cdr3_nt: TGTGCCAGCAGTGAAGACAGGATCAGCTCTGGAAACACCATATATTTT; cdr3_aa: CASSEDRISSGNTIYF
v_call: TRBV28; d_call: TRBD2; j_call: TRBJ2-7; clone_size: NA; cdr3_nt: TGTGCCAGCAGGCTGACCACTAGCGGGAGCCCCTACGAGCAGTACTTC; cdr3_aa: CASRLTTSGSPYEQYF
v_call: TRBV28; d_call: TRBD2; j_call: TRBJ2-5; clone_size: NA; cdr3_nt: TGTGCCAGCCGCGCCGCGGGAGTAGCATCAGAGACCCAGTACTTC; cdr3_aa: CASRAAGVASETQYF
v_call: TRBV28; d_call: NA; j_call: TRBJ1-5; clone_size: few; cdr3_nt: TGTGCCAGCAGGGAACAGGGTTGGGGATATAGCAATCAGCCCCAGCATTTT; cdr3_aa: CASREQGWGYSNQPQHF
v_call: TRBV29-1; d_call: NA; j_call: TRBJ2-7; clone_size: NA; cdr3_nt: TGCAGCGTTTCTTTTAGCGGAATCTACGAGCAGTACTTC; cdr3_aa: CSVSFSGIYEQYF
v_call: TRBV7-2; d_call: NA; j_call: TRBJ2-7; clone_size: once; cdr3_nt: TGTGCCAGCAGCTTAGGACGGGAGCAGTACTTC; cdr3_aa: CASSLGREQYF
v_call: TRBV15; d_call: TRBD2; j_call: TRBJ2-7; clone_size: NA; cdr3_nt: TGTGCCACCAGCAGAGGTAGCGGGAGAATCTCCGAGCAGTACTTC; cdr3_aa: CATSRGSGRISEQYF
v_call: TRBV6-5; d_call: TRBD1; j_call: TRBJ1-5; clone_size: NA; cdr3_nt: TGTGCCAGCAGTTACTCTAGACAGGGAGGCAATCAGCCCCAGCATTTT; cdr3_aa: CASSYSRQGGNQPQHF
v_call: TRBV5-1; d_call: NA; j_call: TRBJ2-1; clone_size: NA; cdr3_nt: TGCGCCAGCAGCTTGGGCCGACTCGGGGTTTCGGATGAGCAGTTCTTC; cdr3_aa: CASSLGRLGVSDEQFF
v_call: TRBV25-1; d_call: NA; j_call: TRBJ1-3; clone_size: NA; cdr3_nt: TGTGCCAGTACACCACTCTCTGGAAACACCATATATTTT; cdr3_aa: CASTPLSGNTIYF
v_call: TRBV5-1; d_call: NA; j_call: TRBJ2-5; clone_size: NA; cdr3_nt: TGCGCCAGCAGCTTGGGGGGGAGGCAAGAGACCCAGTACTTC; cdr3_aa: CASSLGGRQETQYF
v_call: TRBV6-5; d_call: NA; j_call: TRBJ1-3; clone_size: NA; cdr3_nt: TGTGCCAGCATCCAGGCTTCTGGAAACACCATATATTTT; cdr3_aa: CASIQASGNTIYF
v_call: TRBV11-3; d_call: NA; j_call: TRBJ2-1; clone_size: NA; cdr3_nt: TGTGCCAGCAGCCCGAGGACCCCACCCGATGAGCAGTTCTTC; cdr3_aa: CASSPRTPPDEQFF
v_call: TRBV5-4; d_call: NA; j_call: TRBJ2-3; clone_size: NA; cdr3_nt: TGTGCCAGCAGCTGGGGGGGGCCGGCCCGCAGTGATACGCAGTATTTT; cdr3_aa: CASSWGGPARSDTQYF
v_call: TRBV29-1; d_call: TRBD1; j_call: TRBJ2-5; clone_size: NA; cdr3_nt: TGCAGCGTTGAAGGTAGCGCACAGGGGTACCAAGAGACCCAGTACTTC; cdr3_aa: CSVEGSAQGYQETQYF
v_call: TRBV7-3; d_call: NA; j_call: TRBJ2-1; clone_size: NA; cdr3_nt: TGTGCCAGCAGCCCTACCCCCTTAGGGACTTACAATGAGCAGTTCTTC; cdr3_aa: CASSPTPLGTYNEQFF
v_call: TRBV6-1; d_call: TRBD2; j_call: TRBJ2-3; clone_size: NA; cdr3_nt: TGTGCCAGCAGTGCCGGGGGGGTTTCTGCAGATACGCAGTATTTT; cdr3_aa: CASSAGGVSADTQYF
v_call: TRBV2; d_call: NA; j_call: TRBJ2-1; clone_size: NA; cdr3_nt: TGTGCCAGCGGCACCTCCCAGGGCCACCAGCAGTTCTTC; cdr3_aa: CASGTSQGHQQFF
v_call: TRBV4-2; d_call: NA; j_call: TRBJ2-7; clone_size: NA; cdr3_nt: TGTGCCAGCAGCCACTCCCCCGGGGCAGCCTACGAGCAGTACTTC; cdr3_aa: CASSHSPGAAYEQYF
v_call: TRBV5-4; d_call: TRBD1; j_call: TRBJ2-5; clone_size: NA; cdr3_nt: TGTGCCAGCAGCAACCTGACAGGGGCAGAGACCCAGTACTTC; cdr3_aa: CASSNLTGAETQYF
v_call: TRBV18; d_call: TRBD1; j_call: TRBJ1-4; clone_size: NA; cdr3_nt: TGTGCCAGCTCACCCGCGACAGGGGGCACTGAAAAACTGTTTTTT; cdr3_aa: CASSPATGGTEKLFF
v_call: TRBV5-1; d_call: NA; j_call: TRBJ2-6; clone_size: NA; cdr3_nt: TGCGCCAGCAGCTTAGTCAGAGTTAGCTCTGGGGCCAACGTCCTGACTTTC; cdr3_aa: CASSLVRVSSGANVLTF
v_call: TRBV6-5; d_call: NA; j_call: TRBJ2-5; clone_size: NA; cdr3_nt: TGTGCCAGCACCCATTCACAAGAGACCCAGTACTTC; cdr3_aa: CASTHSQETQYF
v_call: TRBV19; d_call: TRBD2; j_call: TRBJ2-7; clone_size: NA; cdr3_nt: TGTGCCAGTAGTAACCCCCCTAGCGGGAGCTCCTACGAGCAGTACTTC; cdr3_aa: CASSNPPSGSSYEQYF